This T cell receptor (beta chain) was identified during a study of T cell responses to AZD1222 COVID-19 vaccine. Study conclusions and caveats: Donors, mostly white British, included more females; clonal diversity was possibly underestimated. Only after the peak T cell response were repertoires sampled.

On this clone: The target antigen is unknown.

Germline CDR1 and CDR2: SGHRS and YFSETQ. V gave up 5 bases and J gave up 2 bases, with 15 bases separating them. There are 15 residues in the CDR3. Some clones are missing from TCRdb's copy, which holds only in-frame ones; the method was immunoSEQ multiplex PCR. The sample consists of 130,000 to 150,000 clones, roughly 91% of them appearing once. This receptor was taken from an adult in good health. This specimen was peripheral blood, taken on day 0 of AZD1222 vaccination. The chain uses TRBV5-1 and TRBJ2-3; tentatively, D is TRBD2 (6 bases). CDR3 loop: CASSPGTGNTDTQYF. The CDR3 DNA reads TGCGCCAGCAGTCCCGGGACTGGGAACACAGATACGCAGTATTTT.